The 10 T cell receptor beta chains presented below share a single source sample, sequenced in a study of T cell clones after liver transplantation. Clones were sequenced by immunoSEQ multiplex PCR, and TCRdb holds only the in-frame ones, with some missing. The data show tens of thousands of clones, over 60% seen once. The source material was CD4+ T cells from blood, sampled at the 22-month timepoint. Every receptor here comes from a human patient who received a liver transplant. Some of the T cells might come from the graft donor.

The chain has TRBV4-1 and TRBJ2-3; D remains unclear. V gave up 6 bases and J gave up 1 base, with 8 bases separating them. Germline lookup yields CDR1 MGHRA and CDR2 YSYEKL. The CDR3 length is 13 residues. Written as DNA, the CDR3 is TGCGCCAGCAGTCGCATGGGCACAGATACGCAGTATTTT. As protein: CASSRMGTDTQYF.

This chain uses TRBV9 with TRBJ2-2; 12 nucleotides agree with TRBD1. The CDR3 has 18 residues. The trim removed 4 bases at V and 0 bases at J, leaving 7 bases unmatched. From germline, CDR1 is SGDLS and CDR2 YYNGEE. The CDR3 DNA is TGTGCCAGCAGCTCTCGGGACAGGGGGCGTTCGAACACCGGGGAGCTGTTTTTT. This gives the protein CASSSRDRGRSNTGELFF.

The rearrangement uses TRBV7-2 and TRBJ2-5; possible D gene TRBD2, 7 bases. In germline, CDR1 is SGHTA, CDR2 FQGNSA. V was pared by 0 bases and J by 13 bases, with 12 bases between. The CDR3 consists of 12 residues. The CDR3 spells CASSLATGGWYF. CDR3 sequence (DNA): TGTGCCAGCAGCTTAGCTACGGGGGGCTGGTACTTC.

Of note for this clone: The sample carries other DNA sequences with the same CDR3. This chain uses TRBV7-2 with TRBJ2-2; TRBD2 aligns across 7 bases. The V gene's germline CDR1 is SGHTA and CDR2 FQGNSA. The ends lost 3 bases at V and 4 bases at J; junction bases unmatched: 2. The CDR3 has 14 residues. As DNA, the CDR3 is TGTGCCAGCAGCTTGGGCGGGGGCACCGGGGAGCTGTTTTTT. This encodes CASSLGGGTGELFF.

The chain's CDR3 is CASSSGGGGSGNTIYF. The CDR3 coding sequence is TGTGCCAGCAGTTCCGGCGGGGGGGGCTCTGGAAACACCATATATTTT. This rearrangement joins TRBV28 to TRBJ1-3; TRBD1 might be the D (5 bases). The CDR3 extends over 16 amino acids. Trimming removed 4 bases at V and 0 bases at J, with 13 bases between. In germline, CDR1 is MDHEN, CDR2 SYDVKM.

The chain carries TRBV28 and TRBJ2-6, with 7 bases fitting TRBD1. The ends lost 5 bases at V and 2 bases at J; junction bases unmatched: 3. CDR1 MDHEN and CDR2 SYDVKM come from the germline V gene. This CDR3 is 15 amino acids long. The CDR3 nucleotides are TGTGCCAGCAGTCCCACAGGGGCTGGGGCCAACGTCCTGACTTTC. Protein: CASSPTGAGANVLTF.

This chain uses TRBV28 with TRBJ1-5; D possibly corresponds to TRBD1 (6 bases). CDR1 MDHEN and CDR2 SYDVKM come from the germline V gene. V gave up 1 base and J gave up 1 base, with 14 bases separating them. The CDR3 spans 17 residues. The CDR3 DNA reads as TGTGCCAGCAGTTTATCCCCGACAGGAGACAGCAATCAGCCCCAGCATTTT. Protein product: CASSLSPTGDSNQPQHF.

Only one count was recorded for this clone. The genes are TRBV2 and TRBJ1-5, with D possibly TRBD1 on 6 matching bases. Germline lookup yields CDR1 SNHLY and CDR2 FYNNEI. The CDR3 runs to 18 residues. V lost 7 bases and J lost 0, with 22 bases in between. CDR3 nucleotides: TGTGCCAGCACCCACCGGGACACCCCTTCCTATAGCAATCAGCCCCAGCATTTT. Translated: CASTHRDTPSYSNQPQHF. Supplemented by reference TRBV2 and TRBJ1-5, the full variable domain reads EPEVTQTPSHQVTQMGQEVILRCVPISNHLYFYWYRQILGQKVEFLVSFYNNEISEKSEIFDDQFSVERPDGSNFTLKIRSTKLEDSAMYFCASTHRDTPSYSNQPQHFGDGTRLSIL.

The CDR3 protein is CASSYGGARATNEKLFF. The DNA for the CDR3 is TGCGCCAGCAGCTATGGGGGCGCGCGGGCAACTAATGAAAAACTGTTTTTT. The chain employs TRBV5-1 and TRBJ1-4, with D possibly matching TRBD1 (6 bases). The CDR3 is 17 residues long. The germline V and J ends were trimmed by 3 bases and 0 bases, with 15 bases remaining between them. Germline V CDR1 and CDR2: SGHRS, YFSETQ.

By proportion, this clone is medium-sized. V is TRBV11-2 and J is TRBJ2-1; D remains unclear. Germline V lookup: CDR1 SGHAT, CDR2 FQNNGV. The CDR3 extends over 14 amino acids. Trimming took 2 bases from V and 8 from J, leaving 13 bases between them. CDR3 nucleotide sequence: TGTGCCAGCAGCTTAAATCCTAGTCTGGATGAGCAGTTCTTC. Translated: CASSLNPSLDEQFF. The whole variable domain, filled in from reference TRBV11-2 and TRBJ2-1, reads EAGVAQSPRYKIIEKRQSVAFWCNPISGHATLYWYQQILGQGPKLLIQFQNNGVVDDSQLPKDRFSAERLKGVDSTLKIQPAKLEDSAVYLCASSLNPSLDEQFFGPGTRLTVL.